Listed here are 18 T cell receptor beta chains from one sample, sequenced in a study of cytomegalovirus exposure and HLA in healthy donors. The data were produced by immunoSEQ multiplex PCR, yet TCRdb's version contains in-frame clones alone and is incomplete. The sample has about 200,000 clones, roughly 91% seen once. What was sequenced was PBMCs. Source of these receptors: a woman aged 18 to 35 in good health and CMV-seropositive.

The chain combines TRBV11-2 with TRBJ1-2; weak D call: TRBD1 (6 bases). Trimming took off 5 bases at V and 4 bases at J, with 11 bases between the two ends. Germline V gene lookup returns CDR1 SGHAT and CDR2 FQNNGV. The CDR3 sequence is 13 residues long. DNA for the CDR3: TGTGCCAGCAGCGACAGGATATTCTATGGCTACACCTTC. This translates into CASSDRIFYGYTF.

The chain has TRBV18 and TRBJ1-1; 9 bases map to TRBD1. From germline, CDR1 is KGHSH and CDR2 LQKENI. The CDR3 spans 17 residues. V trimming: 5 bases; J trimming: 3 bases; junction bases outside the gene matches: 13. The CDR3 sequence: CASSSYLDRGADTEAFF. The CDR3 bases are TGTGCCAGCTCATCGTACCTCGACAGGGGGGCTGACACTGAAGCTTTCTTT.

V is TRBV7-9 and J is TRBJ2-7; 10 bases agree with TRBD2. Losses at the gene ends were 5 bases for V and 3 bases for J; bases not matched to a gene: 1. The germline V gene encodes CDR1 SEHNR and CDR2 FQNEAQ (reference sequence). The CDR3 is made up of 13 amino acids. CDR3 DNA sequence: TGTGCCAGCAGCAAGCGGGAGGGCTACGAGCAGTACTTC. It is translated as CASSKREGYEQYF. Using reference TRBV7-9 and TRBJ2-7 for the parts outside the CDR3, the full variable domain is DTGVSQNPRHKITKRGQNVTFRCDPISEHNRLYWYRQTLGQGPEFLTYFQNEAQLEKSRLLSDRFSAERPKGSFSTLEIQRTEQGDSAMYLCASSKREGYEQYFGPGTRLTVT.

The CDR3, as DNA: TGTGCCAGCAGTGAAGCTAACAATGAGCAGTTCTTC. Protein sequence: CASSEANNEQFF. This chain links TRBV2 with TRBJ2-1; no definite D call. This CDR3 has 12 amino acids. V shed 0 bases and J shed 5 bases, with 2 bases lying between them. The germline V gene encodes CDR1 SNHLY and CDR2 FYNNEI.

V usage is TRBV30 and J usage is TRBJ2-7; TRBD1 agrees at 9 bases. Germline trimming cut 2 bases from V and 4 bases from J; bases unmatched to any gene: 9. Per the germline V gene, CDR1 is GTSNPN and CDR2 is SVGIG (reference sequence). The CDR3 has 15 amino acids. This CDR3 is CAWSLPGQGLYEQYF. As DNA, the CDR3 is TGTGCCTGGAGTTTGCCGGGACAGGGTCTTTACGAGCAGTACTTC.

The genes are TRBV27 and TRBJ2-7; D gene unclear. CDR1 and CDR2 (germline): MNHEY, SMNVEV (reference sequence). V lost 3 bases, J lost 0 bases, and 9 bases lay in between. The CDR3 totals 14 residues. The CDR3 DNA reads as TGTGCCAGCAGTTTCAACTATGACTCCTACGAGCAGTACTTC. Residues: CASSFNYDSYEQYF.

This chain connects TRBV6-6 to TRBJ1-5, with D tentatively TRBD1 (5 bases). Germline CDR1 and CDR2: MNHNY and SVGAGI (reference sequence). The CDR3 totals 15 residues. V gave up 5 bases and J gave up 7 bases, with 18 bases separating them. Written as DNA, the CDR3 is TGTGCCAGCAGTCAAGGGCAGGGATTAGGGCAGCCCCAGCATTTT. It is translated as CASSQGQGLGQPQHF.

The chain recombines TRBV5-8 with TRBJ2-3; D might be TRBD2 (5 bases). CDR1 is SGHTS, CDR2 YDEGEE, per germline. Trimming left V 6 bases short and J 2 bases short, with 13 bases between. The CDR3 covers 14 residues. The CDR3 DNA reads as TGTGCCAGCAACCAACGGGGTTTCACAGATACGCAGTATTTT. Translating it yields CASNQRGFTDTQYF.

In its sample, this clone was seen once. This chain links TRBV19 with TRBJ1-2; TRBD1 might be the D (5 bases). CDR1 is LNHDA, CDR2 SQIVND, per germline (reference sequence). The CDR3 sequence is 15 residues long. V lost 5 bases to trimming and J lost 1 base, with 14 bases between them. CDR3 region: CASSWAGGINYGYTF. CDR3 sequence (DNA): TGTGCCAGTAGTTGGGCCGGGGGGATTAACTATGGCTACACCTTC.

In its sample, this clone was seen once. The rearrangement joins TRBV19 to TRBJ1-1; a weak D match, TRBD1 (6 bases). V was trimmed by 10 bases and J by 4 bases, leaving 16 bases between them. CDR1 LNHDA and CDR2 SQIVND come from the germline V gene (reference sequence). The length of the CDR3 is 13 residues. As DNA, the CDR3 is TGTGCCACCGATAGGGGGTCAACCACTGAAGCTTTCTTT. It codes for CATDRGSTTEAFF.

The chain is built from TRBV6-1 and TRBJ1-1; D gene unclear. Deletions cut 8 bases from V and 3 bases from J, with 13 bases between. This CDR3 contains 13 residues. Germline V gene sequence: CDR1 MNHNS, CDR2 SASEGT. CDR3 in DNA: TGTGCCAGCGATGGAGGGCTTTACACTGAAGCTTTCTTT. It encodes CASDGGLYTEAFF.

This chain uses TRBV2 with TRBJ1-1; unclear D gene. Germline CDR1 reads SNHLY; CDR2 reads FYNNEI. This CDR3 spans 13 amino acids. V was trimmed by 6 bases and J by 1 base, leaving 9 bases between them. The CDR3, as DNA: TGTGCCAGCAGCCCCAGTGGGAACACTGAAGCTTTCTTT. Its protein product is CASSPSGNTEAFF.

This clone appeared a single time. CDR3 amino acids: CATSTGLAGEFREYF. The DNA of the CDR3 is TGTGCCACCAGCACAGGGCTAGCGGGAGAATTCCGGGAGTACTTC. V and J are TRBV15 and TRBJ2-7; 10 positions match TRBD2. The germline gives CDR1 LNHNV, CDR2 YYDKDF (reference sequence). This CDR3 has 15 amino acids. V was pared by 4 bases and J by 11 bases, with 14 bases of the junction left unmatched.

This sequence joins TRBV7-2 and TRBJ2-3; TRBD1 is a possible D gene (6 bases). Germline V gene data show CDR1 as SGHTA and CDR2 as FQGNSA. V dropped 5 bases and J dropped 2 bases, with 17 bases sitting between them. The CDR3 totals 16 residues. The CDR3 here is CASSIQTRTVTDTQYF. In nucleotides, the CDR3 is TGTGCCAGCAGCATCCAGACACGGACAGTCACAGATACGCAGTATTTT.

The chain uses TRBV7-6 and TRBJ2-1; 8 bases fit TRBD2. CDR3 length: 14 residues. V was clipped by 6 bases and J by 10 bases; unmatched bases: 11. Germline values: CDR1 SGHVS, CDR2 FNYEAQ. This chain's CDR3 is CASSPREGRREQFF. In nucleotides, the CDR3 is TGTGCCAGCAGTCCACGGGAGGGTCGGAGAGAGCAGTTCTTC.

This chain links TRBV4-1 with TRBJ1-3; D not certain. V shed 4 bases and J shed 1 base, with 11 bases lying between them. The CDR3 has 15 amino acids. CDR1 and CDR2 from the germline V gene are MGHRA and YSYEKL. CDR3 DNA sequence: TGCGCCAGCAGCCTCACCCAGACTTCTGGAAACACCATATATTTT. This gives the protein CASSLTQTSGNTIYF.

The genes are TRBV2 and TRBJ1-2; weak D call: TRBD1 (5 bases). CDR1 is SNHLY, CDR2 FYNNEI, per germline. CDR3 size: 13 residues. The V gene lost 3 bases and the J gene lost 4 bases, with 9 bases spanning the gap. CDR3 loop: CASSDRVGYGYTF. The CDR3 DNA reads as TGTGCCAGCAGTGACAGGGTGGGCTATGGCTACACCTTC.

The chain employs TRBV7-6 and TRBJ2-7; a weak D match, TRBD1 (6 bases). The CDR3 runs 12 residues. CDR1 is SGHVS and CDR2 is FNYEAQ in the germline V gene. V lost 4 bases and J lost 4, with 8 bases in between. CDR3 residues: CASSSGEYEQYF. For the CDR3, the DNA is TGTGCCAGCAGCTCAGGGGAGTACGAGCAGTACTTC.